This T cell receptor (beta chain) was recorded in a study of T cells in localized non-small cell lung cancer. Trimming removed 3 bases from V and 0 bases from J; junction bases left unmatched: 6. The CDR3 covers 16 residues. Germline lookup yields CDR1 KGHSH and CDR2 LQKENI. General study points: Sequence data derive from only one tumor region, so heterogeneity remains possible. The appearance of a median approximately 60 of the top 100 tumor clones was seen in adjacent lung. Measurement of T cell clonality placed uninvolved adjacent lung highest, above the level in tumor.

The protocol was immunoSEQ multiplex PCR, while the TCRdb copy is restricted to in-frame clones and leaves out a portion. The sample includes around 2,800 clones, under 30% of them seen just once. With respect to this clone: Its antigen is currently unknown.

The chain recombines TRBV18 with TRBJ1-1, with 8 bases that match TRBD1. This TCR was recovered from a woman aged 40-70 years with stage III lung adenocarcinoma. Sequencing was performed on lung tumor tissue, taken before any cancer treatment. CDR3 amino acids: CASSPRQGAVNTEAFF. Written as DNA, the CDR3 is TGTGCCAGCTCACCGCGGCAGGGGGCAGTGAACACTGAAGCTTTCTTT.